The 5 T cell receptor beta chains in this list originate from one sample, sequenced in a study of T cell responses to AZD1222 COVID-19 vaccine. Measured with immunoSEQ multiplex PCR; TCRdb has only the in-frame clones, and not every one. The profile covers 140,000 to 150,000 clones, with about 90% appearing a single time and 4% to 6% taken by the ten largest. The source was peripheral blood, collected on day 0 of AZD1222 vaccination. These receptors all stem from an adult in good health.

The chain joins TRBV5-1 to TRBJ2-2; 9 positions match TRBD1. The CDR3 covers 15 residues. V lost 3 bases to trimming and J lost 6 bases; unmatched junction nucleotides: 6. Germline V lookup: CDR1 SGHRS, CDR2 YFSETQ. As DNA, the CDR3 is TGCGCCAGCAGCTCCGGGACAGGGCACCCCGGGGAGCTGTTTTTT. Translated: CASSSGTGHPGELFF.

This chain links TRBV28 with TRBJ2-5; D is undetermined. V was shortened by 6 bases and J by 2 bases, with 4 bases between the two germline ends. Germline CDR1 is MDHEN and CDR2 is SYDVKM. The CDR3 contains 11 residues. The CDR3 nucleotides read TGTGCCAGCAGGGTACAAGAGACCCAGTACTTC. This sequence encodes CASRVQETQYF.

The rearrangement links TRBV5-4 to TRBJ1-2; D gene unclear. Per the germline V gene, CDR1 is SGHNT and CDR2 is YYREEE (reference sequence). This CDR3 has 15 amino acids. Trimming shortened V by 6 bases and J by 4 bases, and 19 bases separated the two germline ends. The CDR3 sequence is CASTYDYTRTYGYTF. CDR3 in DNA: TGTGCCAGCACCTACGACTACACGCGTACCTATGGCTACACCTTC.

The chain links TRBV5-1 to TRBJ2-1; TRBD1 might be the D (6 bases). Trimming cost V 4 bases and J 0 bases, with 14 bases left between them. The CDR3 spans 16 residues. Germline V gives CDR1 SGHRS, CDR2 YFSETQ. The CDR3 bases are TGCGCCAGCAGCCAAAAGACAGGCCGCTCCTACAATGAGCAGTTCTTC. Its protein is CASSQKTGRSYNEQFF.

The V and J genes are TRBV11-3 and TRBJ2-2; D not certain. The V gene lost 0 bases and the J gene lost 7 bases, with 9 bases spanning the gap. This CDR3 is built from 14 residues. Germline V gene lookup returns CDR1 SGHNT and CDR2 YENEEA. CDR3 residues: CASSLEGYHGELFF. Here the CDR3 DNA reads TGTGCCAGCAGCTTAGAAGGGTATCACGGGGAGCTGTTTTTT.